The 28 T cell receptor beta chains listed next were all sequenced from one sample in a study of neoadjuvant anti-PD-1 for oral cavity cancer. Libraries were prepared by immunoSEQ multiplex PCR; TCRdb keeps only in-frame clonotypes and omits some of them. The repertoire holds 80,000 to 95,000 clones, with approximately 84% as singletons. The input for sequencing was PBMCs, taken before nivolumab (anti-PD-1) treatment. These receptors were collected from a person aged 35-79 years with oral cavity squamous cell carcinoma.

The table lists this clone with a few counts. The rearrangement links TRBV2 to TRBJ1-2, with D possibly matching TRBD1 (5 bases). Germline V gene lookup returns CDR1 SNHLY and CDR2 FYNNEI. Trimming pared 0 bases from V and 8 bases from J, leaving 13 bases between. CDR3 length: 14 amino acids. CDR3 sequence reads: CASSEAGEAGGYTF. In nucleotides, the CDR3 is TGTGCCAGCAGTGAAGCGGGAGAGGCAGGGGGCTACACCTTC. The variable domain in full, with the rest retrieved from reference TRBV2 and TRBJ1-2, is EPEVTQTPSHQVTQMGQEVILRCVPISNHLYFYWYRQILGQKVEFLVSFYNNEISEKSEIFDDQFSVERPDGSNFTLKIRSTKLEDSAMYFCASSEAGEAGGYTFGSGTRLTVV.

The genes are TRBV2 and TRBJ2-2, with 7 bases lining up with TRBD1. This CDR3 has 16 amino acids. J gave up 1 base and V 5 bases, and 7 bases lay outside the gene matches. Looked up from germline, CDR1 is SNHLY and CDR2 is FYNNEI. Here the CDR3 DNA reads TGTGCCAGCAGTTCTGACAGGGTGAGGAACACCGGGGAGCTGTTTTTT. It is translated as CASSSDRVRNTGELFF.

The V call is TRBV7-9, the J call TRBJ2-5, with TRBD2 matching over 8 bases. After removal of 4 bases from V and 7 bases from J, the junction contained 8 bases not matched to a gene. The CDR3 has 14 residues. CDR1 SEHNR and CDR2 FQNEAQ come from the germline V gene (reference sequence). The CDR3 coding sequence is TGTGCCAGCAGCTCCCAAACCCGGGAGGGGACCCAGTACTTC. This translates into CASSSQTREGTQYF.

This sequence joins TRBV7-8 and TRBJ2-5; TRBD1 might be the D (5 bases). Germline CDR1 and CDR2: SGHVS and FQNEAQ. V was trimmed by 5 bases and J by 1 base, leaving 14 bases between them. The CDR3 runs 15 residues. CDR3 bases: TGTGCCAGCAGCCCCCCCAGGGTCCTCCAAGAGACCCAGTACTTC. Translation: CASSPPRVLQETQYF.

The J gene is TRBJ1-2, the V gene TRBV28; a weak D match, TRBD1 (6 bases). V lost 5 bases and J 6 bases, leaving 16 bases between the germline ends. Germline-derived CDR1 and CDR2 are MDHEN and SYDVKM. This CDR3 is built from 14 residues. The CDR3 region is CASSPLGGAHGYTF. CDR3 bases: TGTGCCAGCAGTCCGCTCGGGGGCGCGCATGGCTACACCTTC.

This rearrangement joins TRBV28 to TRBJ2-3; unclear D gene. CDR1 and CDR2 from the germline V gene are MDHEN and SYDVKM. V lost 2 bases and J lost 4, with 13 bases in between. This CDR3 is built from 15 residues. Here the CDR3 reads CASSLNGKVPDTQYF. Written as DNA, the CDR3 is TGTGCCAGCAGTTTAAATGGGAAGGTCCCAGATACGCAGTATTTT.

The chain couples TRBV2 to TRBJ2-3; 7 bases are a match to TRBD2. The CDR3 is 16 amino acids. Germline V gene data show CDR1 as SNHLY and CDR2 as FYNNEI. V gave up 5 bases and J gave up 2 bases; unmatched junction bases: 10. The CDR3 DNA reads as TGTGCCAGCAGTCCGCCGGGACTACAAAACACAGATACGCAGTATTTT. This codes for CASSPPGLQNTDTQYF.

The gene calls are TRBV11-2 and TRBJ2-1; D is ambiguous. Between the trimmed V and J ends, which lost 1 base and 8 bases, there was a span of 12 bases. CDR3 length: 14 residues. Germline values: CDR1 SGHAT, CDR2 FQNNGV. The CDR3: CASSLGPPAHEQFF. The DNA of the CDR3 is TGTGCCAGCAGCTTAGGGCCCCCGGCCCATGAGCAGTTCTTC.

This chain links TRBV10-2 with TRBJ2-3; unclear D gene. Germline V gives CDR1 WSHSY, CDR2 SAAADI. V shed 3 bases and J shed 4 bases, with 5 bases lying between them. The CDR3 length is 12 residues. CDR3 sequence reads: CASSEYPDTQYF. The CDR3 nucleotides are TGCGCCAGCAGTGAATACCCAGATACGCAGTATTTT.

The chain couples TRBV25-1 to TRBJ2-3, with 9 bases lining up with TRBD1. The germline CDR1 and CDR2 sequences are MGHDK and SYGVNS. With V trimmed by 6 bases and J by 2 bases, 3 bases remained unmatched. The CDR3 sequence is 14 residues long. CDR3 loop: CASSRDRDTDTQYF. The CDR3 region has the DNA TGTGCCAGCAGCCGGGACAGGGACACAGATACGCAGTATTTT.

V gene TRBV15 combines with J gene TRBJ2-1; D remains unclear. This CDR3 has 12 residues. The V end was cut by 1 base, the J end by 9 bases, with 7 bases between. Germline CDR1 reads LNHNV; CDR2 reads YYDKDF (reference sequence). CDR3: CATSRGYSEQFF. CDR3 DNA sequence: TGTGCCACCAGCAGAGGCTATAGTGAGCAGTTCTTC.

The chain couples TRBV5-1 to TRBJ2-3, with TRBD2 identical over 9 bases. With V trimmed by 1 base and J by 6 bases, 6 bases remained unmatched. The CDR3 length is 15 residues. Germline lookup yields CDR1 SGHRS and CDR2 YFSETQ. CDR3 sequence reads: CASSLNSGSQDTQYF. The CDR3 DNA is TGCGCCAGCAGCTTGAATAGCGGGAGTCAGGATACGCAGTATTTT.

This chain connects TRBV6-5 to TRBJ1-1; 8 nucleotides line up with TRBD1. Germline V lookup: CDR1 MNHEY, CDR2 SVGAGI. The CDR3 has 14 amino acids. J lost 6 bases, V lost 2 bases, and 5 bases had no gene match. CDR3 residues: CASSYLGQAPEAFF. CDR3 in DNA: TGTGCCAGCAGTTACCTGGGACAGGCCCCTGAAGCTTTCTTT.

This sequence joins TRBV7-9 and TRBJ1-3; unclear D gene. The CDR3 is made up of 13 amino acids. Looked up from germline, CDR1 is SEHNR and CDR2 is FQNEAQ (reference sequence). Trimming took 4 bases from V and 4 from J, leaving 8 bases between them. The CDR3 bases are TGTGCCAGCAGCTCGGGTGCGGGAAACACCATATATTTT. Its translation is CASSSGAGNTIYF.

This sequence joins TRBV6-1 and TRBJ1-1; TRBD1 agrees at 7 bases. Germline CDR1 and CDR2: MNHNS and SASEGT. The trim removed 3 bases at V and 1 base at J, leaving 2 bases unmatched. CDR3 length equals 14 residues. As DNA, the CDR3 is TGTGCCAGCAGTGAGACAGGGACGAACACTGAAGCTTTCTTT. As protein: CASSETGTNTEAFF.

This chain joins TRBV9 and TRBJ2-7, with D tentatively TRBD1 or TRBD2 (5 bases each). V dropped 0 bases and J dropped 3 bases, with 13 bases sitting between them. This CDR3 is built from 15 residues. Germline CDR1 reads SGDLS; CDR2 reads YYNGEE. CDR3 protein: CASSVGDGTVYEQYF. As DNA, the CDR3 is TGTGCCAGCAGCGTAGGGGACGGAACTGTCTACGAGCAGTACTTC.

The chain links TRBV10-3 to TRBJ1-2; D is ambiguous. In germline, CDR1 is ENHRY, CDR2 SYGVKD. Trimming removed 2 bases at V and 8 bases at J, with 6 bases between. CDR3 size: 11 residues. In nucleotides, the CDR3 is TGTGCCATCAGTGAGACAGTCGGCTACACCTTC. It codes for CAISETVGYTF.

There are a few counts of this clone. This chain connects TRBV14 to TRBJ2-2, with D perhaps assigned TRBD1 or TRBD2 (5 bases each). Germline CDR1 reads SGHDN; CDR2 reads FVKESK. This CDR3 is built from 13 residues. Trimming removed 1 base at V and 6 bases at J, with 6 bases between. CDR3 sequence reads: CASSQGGAGELFF. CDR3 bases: TGTGCCAGCAGCCAAGGAGGGGCCGGGGAGCTGTTTTTT.

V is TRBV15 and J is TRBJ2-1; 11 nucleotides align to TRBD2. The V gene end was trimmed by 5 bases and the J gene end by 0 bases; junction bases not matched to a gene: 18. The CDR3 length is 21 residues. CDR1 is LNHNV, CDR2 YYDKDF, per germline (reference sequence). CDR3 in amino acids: CATSGIQTSGTPPSSYNEQFF. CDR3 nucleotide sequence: TGTGCCACCAGCGGAATTCAGACTAGCGGGACCCCCCCCAGCTCCTACAATGAGCAGTTCTTC. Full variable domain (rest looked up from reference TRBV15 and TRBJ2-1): DAMVIQNPRYQVTQFGKPVTLSCSQTLNHNVMYWYQQKSSQAPKLLFHYYDKDFNNEADTPDNFQSRRPNTSFCFLDIRSPGLGDTAMYLCATSGIQTSGTPPSSYNEQFFGPGTRLTVL.

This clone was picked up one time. The DNA of the CDR3 is TGTGCCAGCAGCTTGCTACTAGCGGGAGCGGATACGCAGTATTTT. Protein sequence: CASSLLLAGADTQYF. The chain has TRBV5-4 and TRBJ2-3, with 11 bases identical to TRBD2. CDR1 and CDR2 from the germline V gene are SGHNT and YYREEE (reference sequence). J gave up 6 bases and V 1 base, and 4 bases lay outside the gene matches. This CDR3 comprises 15 residues. Full variable domain (missing parts from reference TRBV5-4 and TRBJ2-3): ETGVTQSPTHLIKTRGQQVTLRCSSQSGHNTVSWYQQALGQGPQFIFQYYREEENGRGNFPPRFSGLQFPNYSSELNVNALELDDSALYLCASSLLLAGADTQYFGPGTRLTVL.

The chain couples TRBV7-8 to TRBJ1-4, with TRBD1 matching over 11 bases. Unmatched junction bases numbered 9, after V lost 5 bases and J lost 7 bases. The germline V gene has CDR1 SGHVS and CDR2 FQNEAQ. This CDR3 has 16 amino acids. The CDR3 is CASSTRTGGAVEKLFF. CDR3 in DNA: TGTGCCAGCAGCACCCGGACAGGGGGCGCGGTTGAAAAACTGTTTTTT.

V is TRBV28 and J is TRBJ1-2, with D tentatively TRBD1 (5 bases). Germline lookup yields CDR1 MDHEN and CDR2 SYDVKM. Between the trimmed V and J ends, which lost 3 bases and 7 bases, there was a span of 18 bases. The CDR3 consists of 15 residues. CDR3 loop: CASSFSPRGVGGYTF. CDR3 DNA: TGTGCCAGCAGTTTTTCGCCCCGGGGGGTAGGTGGCTACACCTTC.

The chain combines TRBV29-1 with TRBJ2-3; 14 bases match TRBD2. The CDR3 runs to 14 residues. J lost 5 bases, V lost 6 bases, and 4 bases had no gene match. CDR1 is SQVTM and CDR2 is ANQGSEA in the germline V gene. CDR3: CSVAGTSGRDTQYF. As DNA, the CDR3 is TGCAGCGTCGCCGGGACTAGCGGGAGAGATACGCAGTATTTT.

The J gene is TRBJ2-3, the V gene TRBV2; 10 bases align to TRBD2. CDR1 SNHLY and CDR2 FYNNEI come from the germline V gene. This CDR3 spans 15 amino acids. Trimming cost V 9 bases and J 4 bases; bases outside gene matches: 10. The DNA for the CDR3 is TGTGCCAGATCCTTAGCGGGAGGAGACGCAGATACGCAGTATTTT. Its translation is CARSLAGGDADTQYF.

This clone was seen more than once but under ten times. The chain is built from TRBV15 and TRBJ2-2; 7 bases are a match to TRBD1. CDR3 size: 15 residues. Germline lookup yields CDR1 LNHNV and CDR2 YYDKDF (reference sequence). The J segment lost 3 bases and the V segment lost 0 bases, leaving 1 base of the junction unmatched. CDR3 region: CATSRERGHTGELFF. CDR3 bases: TGTGCCACCAGCAGAGAGAGGGGGCACACCGGGGAGCTGTTTTTT. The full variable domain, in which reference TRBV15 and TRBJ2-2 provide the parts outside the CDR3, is DAMVIQNPRYQVTQFGKPVTLSCSQTLNHNVMYWYQQKSSQAPKLLFHYYDKDFNNEADTPDNFQSRRPNTSFCFLDIRSPGLGDTAMYLCATSRERGHTGELFFGEGSRLTVL.

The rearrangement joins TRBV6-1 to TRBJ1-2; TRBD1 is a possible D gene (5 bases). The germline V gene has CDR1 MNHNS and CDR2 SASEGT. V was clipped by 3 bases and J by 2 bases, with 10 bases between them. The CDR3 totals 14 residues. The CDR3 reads CASSEQGTNYGYTF. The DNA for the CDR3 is TGTGCCAGCAGTGAGCAGGGAACCAACTATGGCTACACCTTC.

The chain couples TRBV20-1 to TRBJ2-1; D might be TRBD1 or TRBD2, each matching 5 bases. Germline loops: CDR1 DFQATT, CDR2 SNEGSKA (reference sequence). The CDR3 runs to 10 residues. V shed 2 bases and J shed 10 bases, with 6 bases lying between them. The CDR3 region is CSARRDEQFF. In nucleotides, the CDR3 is TGCAGTGCTAGACGGGACGAGCAGTTCTTC.

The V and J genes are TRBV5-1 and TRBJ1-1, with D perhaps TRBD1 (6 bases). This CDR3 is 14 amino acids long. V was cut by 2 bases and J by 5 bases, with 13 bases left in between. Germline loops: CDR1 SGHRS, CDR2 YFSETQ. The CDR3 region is CASSLPEGQTEAFF. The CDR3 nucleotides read TGCGCCAGCAGCTTACCTGAGGGACAAACTGAAGCTTTCTTT.